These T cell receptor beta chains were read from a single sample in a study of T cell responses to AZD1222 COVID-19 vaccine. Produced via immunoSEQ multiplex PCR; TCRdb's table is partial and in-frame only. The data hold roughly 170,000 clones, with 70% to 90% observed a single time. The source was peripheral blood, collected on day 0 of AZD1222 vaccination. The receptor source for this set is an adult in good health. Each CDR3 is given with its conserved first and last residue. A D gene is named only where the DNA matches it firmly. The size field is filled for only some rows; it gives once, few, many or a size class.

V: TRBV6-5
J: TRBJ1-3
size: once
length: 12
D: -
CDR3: CATGTVGNTIYF
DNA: TGTGCCACTGGGACGGTGGGAAACACCATATATTTT

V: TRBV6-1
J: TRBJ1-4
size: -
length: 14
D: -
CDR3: CASSEPGVGEKLFF
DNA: TGTGCCAGCAGTGAACCGGGAGTAGGCGAAAAACTGTTTTTT

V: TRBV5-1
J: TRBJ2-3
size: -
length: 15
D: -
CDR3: CASSLRASYTDTQYF
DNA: TGCGCCAGCAGCTTGAGGGCCTCCTACACAGATACGCAGTATTTT

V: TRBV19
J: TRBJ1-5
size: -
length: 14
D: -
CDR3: CASMNQVSNQPQHF
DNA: TGTGCCAGTATGAACCAGGTTAGCAATCAGCCCCAGCATTTT

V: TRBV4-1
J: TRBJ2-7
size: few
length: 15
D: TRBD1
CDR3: CASSGRTGRNYEQYF
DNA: TGCGCCAGCAGCGGTAGGACAGGACGAAACTACGAGCAGTACTTC

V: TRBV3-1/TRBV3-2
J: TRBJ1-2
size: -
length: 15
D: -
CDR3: CASSQDYRNNYGYTF
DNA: TGTGCCAGCAGCCAAGATTACAGAAATAACTATGGCTACACCTTC

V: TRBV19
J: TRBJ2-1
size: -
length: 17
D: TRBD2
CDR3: CATAGTSGRDSYNEQFF
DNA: TGTGCCACCGCTGGGACTAGCGGGAGGGACTCCTACAATGAGCAGTTCTTC

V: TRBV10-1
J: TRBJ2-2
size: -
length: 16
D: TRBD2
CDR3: CASSERLAESTGELFF
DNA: TGCGCCAGCAGTGAACGGCTAGCGGAGAGCACCGGGGAGCTGTTTTTT

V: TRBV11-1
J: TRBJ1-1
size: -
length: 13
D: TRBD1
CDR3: CASAGTENTEAFF
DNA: TGTGCCAGCGCCGGGACAGAGAACACTGAAGCTTTCTTT

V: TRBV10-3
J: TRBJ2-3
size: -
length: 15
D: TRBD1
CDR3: CAIKPGQGVTDTQYF
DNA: TGTGCCATAAAGCCGGGACAGGGGGTAACAGATACGCAGTATTTT

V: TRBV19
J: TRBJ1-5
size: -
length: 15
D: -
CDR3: CASRTDPYSNQPQHF
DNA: TGTGCCAGTAGAACAGATCCCTATAGCAATCAGCCCCAGCATTTT

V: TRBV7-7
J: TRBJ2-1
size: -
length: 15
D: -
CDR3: CASSLAESNYNEQFF
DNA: TGTGCTAGCAGCTTAGCAGAGTCCAACTACAATGAGCAGTTCTTC

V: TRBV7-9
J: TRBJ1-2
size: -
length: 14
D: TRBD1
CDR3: CASSWGQANYGYTF
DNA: TGTGCCAGCAGCTGGGGACAGGCTAACTATGGCTACACCTTC

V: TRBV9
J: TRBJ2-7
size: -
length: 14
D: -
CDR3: CASSVEAGTGEQYF
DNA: TGTGCCAGCAGCGTAGAGGCAGGGACGGGCGAGCAGTACTTC

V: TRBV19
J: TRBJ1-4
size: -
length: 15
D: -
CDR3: CASSLTGVTNEKLFF
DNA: TGTGCCAGTAGCTTGACCGGCGTTACTAATGAAAAACTGTTTTTT

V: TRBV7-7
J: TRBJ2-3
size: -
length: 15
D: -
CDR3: CASSLAVGRTDTQYF
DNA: TGTGCTAGCAGCTTAGCGGTCGGGCGCACAGATACGCAGTATTTT

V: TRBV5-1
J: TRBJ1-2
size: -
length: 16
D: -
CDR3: CASSPLSDFSNYGYTF
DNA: TGCGCCAGCAGCCCCCTCTCGGACTTCTCGAACTATGGCTACACCTTC

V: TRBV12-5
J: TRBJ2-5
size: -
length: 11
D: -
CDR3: CASGLRETQYF
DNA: TGTGCTAGTGGTTTAAGAGAGACCCAGTACTTC

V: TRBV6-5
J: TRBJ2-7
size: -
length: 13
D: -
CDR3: CASIQQSSYEQYF
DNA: TGTGCCAGCATTCAACAGTCCTCCTACGAGCAGTACTTC

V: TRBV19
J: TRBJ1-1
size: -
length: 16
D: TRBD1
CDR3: CASSDRQGALNTEAFF
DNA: TGTGCCAGTAGTGATAGACAGGGGGCCCTGAACACTGAAGCTTTCTTT

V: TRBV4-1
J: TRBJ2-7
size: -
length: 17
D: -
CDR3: CASSQDGGGTTSYEQYF
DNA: TGCGCCAGCAGCCAAGATGGGGGGGGGACAACATCCTACGAGCAGTACTTC

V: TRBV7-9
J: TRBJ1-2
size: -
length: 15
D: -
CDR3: CASSLGPGGGSGYTF
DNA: TGTGCCAGCAGCTTAGGCCCGGGGGGCGGCTCTGGCTACACCTTC

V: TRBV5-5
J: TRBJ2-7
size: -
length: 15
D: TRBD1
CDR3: CASSFLGQGSYEQYF
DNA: TGTGCCAGCAGCTTTTTGGGACAGGGTTCCTACGAGCAGTACTTC

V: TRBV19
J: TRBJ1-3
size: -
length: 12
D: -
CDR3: CASGVTGNTIYF
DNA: TGTGCCAGTGGTGTTACTGGAAACACCATATATTTT

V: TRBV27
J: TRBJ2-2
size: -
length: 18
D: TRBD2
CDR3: CASSRGTSGRALTGELFF
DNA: TGTGCCAGCAGTCGTGGGACTAGCGGGAGGGCCCTCACCGGGGAGCTGTTTTTT

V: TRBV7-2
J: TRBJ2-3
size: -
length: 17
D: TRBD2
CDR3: CASSHRAGGRGTDTQYF
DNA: TGTGCCAGCAGCCACCGAGCGGGGGGGCGGGGCACAGATACGCAGTATTTT

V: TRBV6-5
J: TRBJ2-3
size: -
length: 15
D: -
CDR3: CASSTREAATDTQYF
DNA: TGTGCCAGCAGTACCCGCGAGGCTGCCACAGATACGCAGTATTTT

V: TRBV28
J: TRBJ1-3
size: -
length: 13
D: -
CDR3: CASGKVRGNTIYF
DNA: TGTGCCAGCGGGAAGGTTCGCGGAAACACCATATATTTT

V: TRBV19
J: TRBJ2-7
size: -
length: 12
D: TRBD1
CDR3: CATGQGTYEQYF
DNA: TGTGCCACGGGACAGGGCACCTACGAGCAGTACTTC

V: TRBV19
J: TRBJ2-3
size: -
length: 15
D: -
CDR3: CASSMRTTGTDTQYF
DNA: TGTGCCAGTAGTATGAGGACCACCGGCACAGATACGCAGTATTTT

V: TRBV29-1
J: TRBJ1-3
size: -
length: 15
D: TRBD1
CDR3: CSVRDGQVSGNTIYF
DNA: TGCAGCGTTCGGGATGGACAGGTCTCTGGAAACACCATATATTTT